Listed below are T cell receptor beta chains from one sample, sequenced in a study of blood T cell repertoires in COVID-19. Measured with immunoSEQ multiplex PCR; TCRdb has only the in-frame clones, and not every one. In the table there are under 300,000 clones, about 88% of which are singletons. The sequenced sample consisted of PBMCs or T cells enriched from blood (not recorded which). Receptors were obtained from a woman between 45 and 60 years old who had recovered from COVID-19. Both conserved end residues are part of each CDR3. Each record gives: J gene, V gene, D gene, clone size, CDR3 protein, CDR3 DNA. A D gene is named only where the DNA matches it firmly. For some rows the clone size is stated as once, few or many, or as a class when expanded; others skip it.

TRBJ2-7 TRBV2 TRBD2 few CASSEMTSGSDEQYF TGTGCCAGCAGTGAGATGACTAGCGGGAGCGACGAGCAGTACTTC
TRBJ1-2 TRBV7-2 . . CASSSGAVANYGYTF TGTGCCAGCAGCTCAGGGGCAGTAGCTAACTATGGCTACACCTTC
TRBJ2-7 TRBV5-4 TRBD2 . CASSLGGRAHEQYF TGTGCCAGCAGCCTCGGGGGGAGGGCCCACGAGCAGTACTTC
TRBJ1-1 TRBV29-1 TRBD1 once CSVEDRGDRVNTEAFF TGCAGCGTTGAAGATCGGGGGGACAGGGTGAACACTGAAGCTTTCTTT
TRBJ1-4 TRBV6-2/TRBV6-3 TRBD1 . CASSPTPGQGDEKLFF TGTGCCAGCAGTCCAACCCCCGGACAGGGCGATGAAAAACTGTTTTTT
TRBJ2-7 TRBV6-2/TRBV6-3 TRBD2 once CASSYLAGGLYEQYF TGTGCCAGCAGTTACCTTGCGGGAGGCCTCTACGAGCAGTACTTC
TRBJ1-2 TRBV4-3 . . CASSQDRNGLYGYTF TGCGCCAGCAGCCAAGATCGTAACGGACTCTATGGCTACACCTTC
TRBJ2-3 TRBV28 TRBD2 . CASSSTSGATDTQYF TGTGCCAGCAGTTCGACTAGCGGCGCAACAGATACGCAGTATTTT
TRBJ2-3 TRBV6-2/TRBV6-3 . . CASSYSRGGPDTDTQYF TGTGCCAGCAGTTACTCGCGTGGAGGGCCGGACACAGATACGCAGTATTTT
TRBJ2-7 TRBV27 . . CASRYRGGYEQYF TGTGCCAGCAGGTATAGGGGTGGATACGAGCAGTACTTC
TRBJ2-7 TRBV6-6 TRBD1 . CASRTGTGKYEQYF TGTGCCAGCAGAACCGGGACAGGGAAATACGAGCAGTACTTC
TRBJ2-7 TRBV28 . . CASSPAWQADYEQYF TGTGCCAGCAGCCCCGCCTGGCAGGCCGACTACGAGCAGTACTTC
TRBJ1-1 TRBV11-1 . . CASSLDRPLNTEAFF TGTGCCAGCAGCTTAGACAGACCGTTGAACACTGAAGCTTTCTTT
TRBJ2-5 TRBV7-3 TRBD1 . CASSPGQGETQYF TGTGCCAGCAGCCCGGGACAGGGGGAGACCCAGTACTTC
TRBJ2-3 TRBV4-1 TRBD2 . CASSQNSGSGDTQYF TGCGCCAGCAGCCAGAATAGCGGGAGTGGCGATACGCAGTATTTT
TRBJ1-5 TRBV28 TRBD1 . CASSYRGRIQPQHF TGTGCCAGTTCATACAGGGGGCGTATTCAGCCCCAGCATTTT
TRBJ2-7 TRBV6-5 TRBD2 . CASTPTSGGAYEQYF TGTGCCAGCACCCCGACTAGCGGGGGGGCCTACGAGCAGTACTTC
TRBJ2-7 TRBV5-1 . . CASSLGPATYEQYF TGCGCCAGCAGCTTGGGTCCCGCTACCTACGAGCAGTACTTC
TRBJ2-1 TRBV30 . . CAGEGYNEQFF TGTGCTGGAGAGGGCTACAATGAGCAGTTCTTC
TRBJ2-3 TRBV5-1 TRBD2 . CASSLGLAGGRADTQYF TGCGCCAGCAGCTTGGGACTAGCGGGAGGGCGCGCAGATACGCAGTATTTT
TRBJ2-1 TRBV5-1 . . CASTWGERYNEQFF TGCGCCAGCACGTGGGGGGAGAGATACAATGAGCAGTTCTTC
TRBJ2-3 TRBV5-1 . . CASSLAGVSSTDTQYF TGCGCCAGCAGCTTGGCGGGTGTCTCTAGCACAGATACGCAGTATTTT
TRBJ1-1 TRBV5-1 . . CASSLVGSPNTEAFF TGCGCCAGCAGCTTGGTCGGGTCACCGAACACTGAAGCTTTCTTT
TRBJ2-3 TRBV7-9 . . CASSFRGTDTQYF TGTGCCAGCAGCTTCCGAGGCACAGATACGCAGTATTTT
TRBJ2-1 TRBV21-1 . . CASSKSGDMSSYNEQFF TGTGCCAGCAGCAAATCCGGGGACATGAGCTCCTACAATGAGCAGTTCTTC
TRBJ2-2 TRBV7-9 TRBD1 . CASSTRDRDTGELFF TGTGCCAGCAGCACCCGGGACAGGGACACCGGGGAGCTGTTTTTT
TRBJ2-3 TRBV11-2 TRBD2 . CASSTGTSRSTDTQYF TGTGCCAGCAGCACCGGGACTAGCAGAAGCACAGATACGCAGTATTTT
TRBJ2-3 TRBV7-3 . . CASSFSVLRTDTQYF TGTGCCAGCAGCTTTAGCGTCCTGCGCACAGATACGCAGTATTTT
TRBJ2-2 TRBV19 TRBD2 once CASSKTSGNTGELFF TGTGCCAGTTCAAAGACTAGCGGAAACACCGGGGAGCTGTTTTTT
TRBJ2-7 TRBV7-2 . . CASSIRREQYF TGTGCCAGCAGCATTAGGAGGGAGCAGTACTTC
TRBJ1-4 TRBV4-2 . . CASSLGQGENEKLFF TGTGCCAGCAGCCTCGGTCAGGGTGAGAATGAAAAACTGTTTTTT
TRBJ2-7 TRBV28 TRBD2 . CASIPGLAGESYEQYF TGTGCCAGCATCCCGGGCCTAGCGGGAGAATCCTACGAGCAGTACTTC
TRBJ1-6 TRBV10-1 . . CASSRSGSSPLHF TGCGCCAGCAGTAGGTCAGGCAGTTCACCCCTCCACTTT
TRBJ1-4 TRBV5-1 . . CASRQDAQLFF TGCGCCAGCAGACAGGACGCGCAACTGTTTTTT
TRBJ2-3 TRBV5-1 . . CASSPLWSGLTDTQYF TGCGCCAGCAGCCCGCTGTGGAGCGGACTCACAGATACGCAGTATTTT
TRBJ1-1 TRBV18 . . CASSPKVQGEAFF TGTGCCAGCTCCCCCAAGGTTCAGGGTGAAGCTTTCTTT
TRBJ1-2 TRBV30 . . CAWSVTGFGYTF TGTGCCTGGAGTGTAACGGGGTTTGGCTACACCTTC
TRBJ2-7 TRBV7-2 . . CASSLGPLLSYEQYF TGTGCCAGCAGCTTAGGTCCCCTACTCTCCTACGAGCAGTACTTC
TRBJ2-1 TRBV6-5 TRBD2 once CASLAGGSNEQFF TGTGCCAGCCTAGCGGGAGGATCTAATGAGCAGTTCTTC
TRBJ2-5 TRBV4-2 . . CASSQRSGPETQYF TGTGCCAGCAGCCAAAGGAGCGGGCCGGAGACCCAGTACTTC
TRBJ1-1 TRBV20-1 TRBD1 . CSAPGQGKTFF TGCAGTGCCCCGGGACAGGGAAAGACTTTCTTT
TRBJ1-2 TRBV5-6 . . CASSARGALNYGYTF TGTGCCAGCAGCGCCAGGGGAGCGTTAAACTATGGCTACACCTTC
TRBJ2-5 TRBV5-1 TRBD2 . CASSFFPASGGRIETQYF TGCGCCAGCAGCTTTTTTCCGGCTAGCGGAGGAAGGATCGAGACCCAGTACTTC
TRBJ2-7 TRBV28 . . CASSPMEGKLIYEQYF TGTGCCAGCAGTCCGATGGAGGGAAAGTTGATCTACGAGCAGTACTTC
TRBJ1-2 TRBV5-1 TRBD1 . CASSSNRGDRDYGYTF TGCGCCAGCAGCTCCAATAGGGGAGACAGGGACTATGGCTACACCTTC